This T cell receptor beta chain was sequenced in a study of cytomegalovirus exposure and HLA in healthy donors. General study findings and limits: In vitro work confirmed that a few CMV-associated chains recognize CMV antigens. The classifier reportedly diagnosed cytomegalovirus status with high specificity and sensitivity. Clusters of TCRs from the first cohort tended to co-occur in the 120 or so validation repertoires (as a later analysis found). The study flagged 150 to 200 TCR beta chains as cytomegalovirus-associated.

The germline V gene has CDR1 KGHSH and CDR2 LQKENI. The length of the CDR3 is 16 residues. After removal of 4 bases from V and 0 bases from J, the junction contained 5 bases not matched to a gene. This clone was picked up one time. Its cognate antigen is unknown. Method: immunoSEQ multiplex PCR; TCRdb's copy keeps in-frame clones and lacks some. The data show fewer than 150,000 clones, roughly 90% seen once. The source material was PBMCs. The chain uses TRBV18 and TRBJ1-5; 8 bases are shared with TRBD1. This TCR derives from a man aged 30 to 45 in good health and CMV-seronegative. The CDR3 region is CASSLTTGDSNQPQHF. DNA for the CDR3: TGTGCCAGCTCACTGACGACAGGGGATAGCAATCAGCCCCAGCATTTT.